This T cell receptor (beta chain) was documented in a study of technical replicates of blood from a handful of donors. Sequenced by immunoSEQ multiplex PCR; TCRdb stores in-frame clones only, minus some. Altogether some 76,000 clones are present, 95% to 98% being singletons, with the ten largest covering approximately 0.2%. The CDR3 sequence is 16 residues long. V was clipped by 6 bases and J by 7 bases; unmatched bases: 11. CDR1 KGHSH and CDR2 LQKENI come from the germline V gene. This receptor was identified in a human donor in good health. The rearrangement joins TRBV18 to TRBJ2-1, with TRBD2 matching 11 bases. Sequenced: T cells isolated from PBMCs. The DNA of the CDR3 is TGTGCCAGCTCGGGTATAGCGGGAGGGCCCGGAAATGAGCAGTTCTTC. Residues: CASSGIAGGPGNEQFF.